This TCR beta chain derives from a study of T cell changes during pregnancy in multiple sclerosis. Profiling relied on immunoSEQ multiplex PCR, and the TCRdb table lists in-frame clones only, not all of them. Of some 40,000 clones in the sample, nearly 90% are singletons; the top ten hold around 4.1%. The ends lost 7 bases at V and 1 base at J; junction bases unmatched: 9. In germline, CDR1 is SQVTM, CDR2 ANQGSEA. This CDR3 has 15 amino acids. The source is a female donor with multiple sclerosis, enrolled in a pregnancy study. Sample: CD8+ T cells from peripheral blood mononuclear cells, taken in the first trimester of pregnancy. The chain is built from TRBV29-1 and TRBJ2-3; TRBD2 matches at 9 bases. The CDR3 DNA follows: TGCAGCGCCCGTCTGGCGGGGGGGCGCACAGATACGCAGTATTTT. Translated: CSARLAGGRTDTQYF.